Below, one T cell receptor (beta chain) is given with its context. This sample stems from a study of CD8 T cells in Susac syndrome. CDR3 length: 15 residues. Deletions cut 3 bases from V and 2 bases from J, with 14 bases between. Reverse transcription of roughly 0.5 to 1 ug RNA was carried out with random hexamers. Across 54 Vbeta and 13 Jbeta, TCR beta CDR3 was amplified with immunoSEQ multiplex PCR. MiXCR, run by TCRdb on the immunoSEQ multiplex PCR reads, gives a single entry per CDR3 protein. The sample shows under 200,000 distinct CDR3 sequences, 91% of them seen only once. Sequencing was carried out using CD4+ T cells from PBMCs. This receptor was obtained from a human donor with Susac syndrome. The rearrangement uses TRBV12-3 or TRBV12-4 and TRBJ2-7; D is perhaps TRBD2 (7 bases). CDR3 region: CASSFFEGGPYEQYF. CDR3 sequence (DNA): TGTGCCAGCAGTTTTTTCGAGGGGGGGCCCTACGAGCAGTACTTC.